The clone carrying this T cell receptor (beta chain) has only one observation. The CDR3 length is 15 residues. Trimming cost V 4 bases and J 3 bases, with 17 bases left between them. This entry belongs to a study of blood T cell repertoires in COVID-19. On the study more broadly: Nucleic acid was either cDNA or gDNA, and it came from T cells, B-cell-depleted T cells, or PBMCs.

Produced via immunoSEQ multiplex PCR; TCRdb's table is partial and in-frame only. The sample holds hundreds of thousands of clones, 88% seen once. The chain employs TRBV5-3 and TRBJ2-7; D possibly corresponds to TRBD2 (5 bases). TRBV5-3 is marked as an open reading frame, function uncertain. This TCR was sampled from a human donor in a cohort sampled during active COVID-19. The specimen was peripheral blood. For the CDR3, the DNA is TGTGCCAGAAGCCCCCGGACGAGGGATTTCTACGAGCAGTACTTC. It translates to CARSPRTRDFYEQYF.